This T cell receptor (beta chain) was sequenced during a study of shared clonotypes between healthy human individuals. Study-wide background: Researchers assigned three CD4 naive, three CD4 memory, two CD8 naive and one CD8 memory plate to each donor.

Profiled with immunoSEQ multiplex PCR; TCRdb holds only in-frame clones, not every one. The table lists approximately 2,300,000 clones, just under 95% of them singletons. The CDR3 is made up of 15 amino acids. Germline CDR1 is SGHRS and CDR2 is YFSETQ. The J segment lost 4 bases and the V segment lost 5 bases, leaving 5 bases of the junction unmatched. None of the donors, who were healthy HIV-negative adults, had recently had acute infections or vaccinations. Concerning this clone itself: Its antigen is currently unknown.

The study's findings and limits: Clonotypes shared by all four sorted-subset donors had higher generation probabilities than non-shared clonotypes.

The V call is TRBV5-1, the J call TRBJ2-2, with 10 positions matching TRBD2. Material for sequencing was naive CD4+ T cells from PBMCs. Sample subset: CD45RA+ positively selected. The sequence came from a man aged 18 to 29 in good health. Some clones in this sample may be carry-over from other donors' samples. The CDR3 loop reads CASRFLAGVTGELFF. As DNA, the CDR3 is TGCGCCAGCAGATTCCTAGCGGGAGTCACCGGGGAGCTGTTTTTT.